Listed below are T cell receptor beta chains from one sample, sequenced in a study of low-dose radiotherapy and immunotherapy resistance in tumors. TCRdb reprocessed the reads with MiXCR, giving one entry per CDR3 protein. The data show approximately 100,000 distinct CDR3 sequences, with less than 25% seen just once and roughly 4.3% held by the top ten. The source was PBMCs, collected after low-dose radiotherapy plus immunotherapy. The receptor source for this set is a male donor with prostate cancer. The CDR3 runs from the conserved cysteine through the conserved F or W. A D gene is named only where the DNA matches it firmly. Expanded clones get a size class; other rows say once, few or many, or leave the size out.

>14|TRBJ2-2|NA|TRBV11-2|TRBD2
TGTGCCAGCAGCCGGAGCGGGGGCCCCGGGGAGCTGTTTTTT
CASSRSGGPGELFF
>15|TRBJ1-2|many|TRBV6-4|TRBD1
TGTGCCAGCAGTGACACGGGACAGGGCGTGGGTGGCTACACCTTC
CASSDTGQGVGGYTF
>16|TRBJ2-5|many|TRBV20-1|TRBD2
TGCAGTGCTAGAGATTATGAGCGGGGACTTCAAGAGACCCAGTACTTC
CSARDYERGLQETQYF
>17|TRBJ2-7|NA|TRBV10-3|TRBD2
TGTGCCATCAGTGACGTCTTGACCGGGACTACCTCCTACGAGCAGTACTTC
CAISDVLTGTTSYEQYF
>14|TRBJ2-1|NA|TRBV7-9|NA
TGTGCCAGCAGTAACTTTATGGGACCCAATGAGCAGTTCTTC
CASSNFMGPNEQFF
>14|TRBJ2-1|NA|TRBV6-5|NA
TGTGCCTCCAGGGGAACTAGCGCCCACAATGAGCAGTTCTTC
CASRGTSAHNEQFF
>15|TRBJ1-6|many|TRBV2|TRBD1
TGTGCCAGCAGTACGGACAGGGGGCATAATTCACCCCTCCACTTT
CASSTDRGHNSPLHF
>17|TRBJ2-4|NA|TRBV7-2|NA
TGTGCCAGCAGCGGGGGTATTGGGACAAGCTATAAAAACATTCAGTACTTC
CASSGGIGTSYKNIQYF
>15|TRBJ2-7|many|TRBV27|TRBD1
TGTGCCAGCAGTGCCAGGACAGGGGCGAGGGACGAGCAGTACTTC
CASSARTGARDEQYF
>14|TRBJ2-1|many|TRBV11-2|NA
TGTGCCAGCAGCCCCCACCCGACAGACAATGAGCAGTTCTTC
CASSPHPTDNEQFF
>13|TRBJ1-2|many|TRBV6-6|NA
TGTGCCAGCAGTTACTTAGGGGGGGGTGGCTACACCTTC
CASSYLGGGGYTF
>14|TRBJ2-7|many|TRBV29-1|NA
TGCAGCGTCACACCTCCCGGGCCCCTCCACGAGCAGTACTTC
CSVTPPGPLHEQYF
>15|TRBJ1-5|many|TRBV20-1|TRBD1
TGCAGTGCACCTAGTCTGACAGGGGGAGGACAGCCCCAGCATTTT
CSAPSLTGGGQPQHF
>13|TRBJ1-2|many|TRBV29-1|NA
TGCAGCGCCCAACAGGGAGTAGGAGACGGCTACACCTTC
CSAQQGVGDGYTF
>14|TRBJ2-7|many|TRBV3-1|NA
TGTGCCAGCAGCCAACCCTCCCTCGACGAGGAGCAGTACTTC
CASSQPSLDEEQYF
>12|TRBJ1-2|many|TRBV5-1|TRBD1
TGCGCCAGCAGCGCGCCACAGGGGACCCCAACCTTC
CASSAPQGTPTF
>14|TRBJ2-1|NA|TRBV12-5|NA
TGTGCTAGTGGTTTGGCTAGCGTGGATCGGGAGCAGTTCTTC
CASGLASVDREQFF
>11|TRBJ2-7|many|TRBV7-6|NA
TGTGCCAGCAGCCAGCACTACGAGCAGTACTTC
CASSQHYEQYF
>15|TRBJ2-2|many|TRBV2|NA
TGTGCCAGTAGGGGTTTGTCAGCGAACACCGGGGAGCTGTTTTTT
CASRGLSANTGELFF
>15|TRBJ1-3|many|TRBV5-1|NA
TGCGCCAGCAGCCCCCTGGCAGTCTCTGGAAACACCATATATTTT
CASSPLAVSGNTIYF
>15|TRBJ1-1|many|TRBV3-1|NA
TGTGCCAGCAGCCAAGACTCAGGCGAAGGGCGTGAAGCTTTCTTT
CASSQDSGEGREAFF
>17|TRBJ2-1|many|TRBV4-1|NA
TGCGCCAGTAGAACATCGGGGGCTCCGAGCTCCTACAATGAGCAGTTCTTC
CASRTSGAPSSYNEQFF
>17|TRBJ2-3|many|TRBV5-6|TRBD2
TGTGCCAGCAGCCGCCGACTAGCGGGGGGCGACACAGATACGCAGTATTTT
CASSRRLAGGDTDTQYF
>16|TRBJ2-3|once|TRBV9|TRBD2
TGTGCCAGCAGCGCGGGACTAGCGGGAGATGCAGATACGCAGTATTTT
CASSAGLAGDADTQYF
>15|TRBJ2-3|NA|TRBV19|NA
TGTGCCAGTAGTAATCTGGGCCCGGTCACAGATACGCAGTATTTT
CASSNLGPVTDTQYF
>13|TRBJ2-1|once|TRBV28|NA
TGTGCCACCATGGGGATGGGTAACAATGAGCAGTTCTTC
CATMGMGNNEQFF
>17|TRBJ2-2|NA|TRBV11-1|NA
TGTGCCAGCAGCTTAGCACGGACACTGTTTCGAACCGGGGAGCTGTTTTTT
CASSLARTLFRTGELFF
>16|TRBJ1-6|many|TRBV7-8|NA
TGTGCCAGCAGCTCAGGCCGCAGGGGCCAAAATTCACCCCTCCACTTT
CASSSGRRGQNSPLHF
>14|TRBJ1-6|many|TRBV28|NA
TGTGCCAGCAGTTTGGCGTCCGCTAATTCACCCCTCCACTTT
CASSLASANSPLHF
>17|TRBJ2-7|many|TRBV6-8|NA
TGTGCCAGCAGTTATTTGGCACAGGGAAAGCTCTCCTACGAGCAGTACTTC
CASSYLAQGKLSYEQYF
>15|TRBJ2-2|many|TRBV7-8|NA
TGTGCCAGCAGCTTAGTGCTAGCCGGCACCGGGGAGCTGTTTTTT
CASSLVLAGTGELFF
>14|TRBJ2-1|NA|TRBV20-1|NA
TGCAGTGCTAGAGGTGCGGGGGCGTTCAATGAGCAGTTCTTC
CSARGAGAFNEQFF
>15|TRBJ2-1|many|TRBV3-1|NA
TGTGCCAGCAGCGCCGGGACCCGCTCCTACAATGAGCAGTTCTTC
CASSAGTRSYNEQFF
>12|TRBJ2-1|many|TRBV20-1|TRBD1
TGCAGTGCTCGGACAGGGTTCGATGAGCAGTTCTTC
CSARTGFDEQFF
>15|TRBJ2-3|few|TRBV5-6|NA
TGTGCCAGCCGATTAACGGGGACCCTCGGGGATACGCAGTATTTT
CASRLTGTLGDTQYF
>13|TRBJ2-3|few|TRBV27|NA
TGTGCCAGCAAAATATCCCAAGTGGATACGCAGTATTTT
CASKISQVDTQYF
>14|TRBJ2-3|many|TRBV7-9|NA
TGTGCCAGCAGCCCTGGATTTGACACAGATACGCAGTATTTT
CASSPGFDTDTQYF
>16|TRBJ1-1|once|TRBV28|NA
TGTGCCAGCGCTGTCCCAATCCGGGCCAAGGGATCTGAAGCTTTCTTT
CASAVPIRAKGSEAFF
>14|TRBJ2-1|many|TRBV5-4|NA
TGTGCCAGCAGCACCCCGGGACTCCACAATGAGCAGTTCTTC
CASSTPGLHNEQFF
>14|TRBJ1-5|many|TRBV29-1|NA
TGCAGCGCCGCGACGGAAAATAGCAATCAGCCCCAGCATTTT
CSAATENSNQPQHF
>14|TRBJ1-6|many|TRBV15|TRBD1
TGTGCCACCGACCAGGGACAGGGGGCTTCACCCCTCCACTTT
CATDQGQGASPLHF
>13|TRBJ1-2|many|TRBV2|NA
TGTGCCAGCAGTGTCAGTAAACAGGGTGGCTACACCTTC
CASSVSKQGGYTF
>14|TRBJ1-2|many|TRBV5-1|NA
TGCGCCAGCAGCTTGCAACGGGACACGGATGGCTACACCTTC
CASSLQRDTDGYTF
>13|TRBJ1-2|few|TRBV5-6|NA
TGTGCCAGCAGGGCAGGGAACCGCTATGGCTACACCTTC
CASRAGNRYGYTF
>13|TRBJ2-1|many|TRBV29-1|NA
TGCAGCGTTGATGGTGTTGGGGACAATGAGCAGTTCTTC
CSVDGVGDNEQFF
>16|TRBJ2-7|many|TRBV13|TRBD1
TGTGCCAGCAGCACAAGAGGGGGCTTACACTCCTACGAGCAGTACTTC
CASSTRGGLHSYEQYF
>15|TRBJ1-4|few|TRBV6-1|NA
TGTGCCAGCAGTGAATATGGCAGCCAGAATGAAAAACTGTTTTTT
CASSEYGSQNEKLFF